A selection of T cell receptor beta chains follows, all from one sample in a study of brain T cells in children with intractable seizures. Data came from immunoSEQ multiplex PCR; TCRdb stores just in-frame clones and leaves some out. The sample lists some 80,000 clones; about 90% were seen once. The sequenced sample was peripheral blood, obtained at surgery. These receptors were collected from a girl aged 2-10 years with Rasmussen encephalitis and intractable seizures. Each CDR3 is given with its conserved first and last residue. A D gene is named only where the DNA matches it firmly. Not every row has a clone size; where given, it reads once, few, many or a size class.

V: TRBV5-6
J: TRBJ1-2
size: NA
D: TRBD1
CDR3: CASSTLGTGLDGYTF
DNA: TGTGCCAGCAGCACCCTCGGGACAGGCCTTGACGGCTACACCTTC

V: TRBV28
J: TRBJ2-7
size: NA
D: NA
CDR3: CASSYGYEQYF
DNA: TGTGCCAGCAGTTACGGTTACGAGCAGTACTTC

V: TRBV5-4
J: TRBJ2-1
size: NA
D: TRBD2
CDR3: CASSSQTSGATYNEQFF
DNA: TGTGCCAGCAGCTCCCAGACTAGCGGGGCTACCTACAATGAGCAGTTCTTC

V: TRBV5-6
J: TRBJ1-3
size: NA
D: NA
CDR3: CASSLQGAGNTIYF
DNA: TGTGCCAGCAGCTTACAGGGAGCTGGAAACACCATATATTTT

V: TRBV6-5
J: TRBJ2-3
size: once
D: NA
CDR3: CASSYSGVGADTQYF
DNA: TGTGCCAGCAGTTACTCGGGGGTTGGGGCAGATACGCAGTATTTT

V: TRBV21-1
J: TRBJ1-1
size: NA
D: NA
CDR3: CASSKFMWNTEAFF
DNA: TGTGCCAGCAGCAAATTTATGTGGAACACTGAAGCTTTCTTT

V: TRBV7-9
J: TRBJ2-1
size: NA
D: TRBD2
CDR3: CASSFVAGRSYNEQFF
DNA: TGTGCCAGCAGCTTTGTAGCGGGAAGGTCCTACAATGAGCAGTTCTTC

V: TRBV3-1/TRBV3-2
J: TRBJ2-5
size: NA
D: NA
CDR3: CASSHGDSGVRETQYF
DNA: TGTGCCAGCAGCCATGGGGACTCCGGGGTCCGAGAGACCCAGTACTTC

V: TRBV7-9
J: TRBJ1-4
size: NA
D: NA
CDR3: CASSPGATNEKLFF
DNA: TGTGCCAGCTCTCCTGGGGCAACTAATGAAAAACTGTTTTTT

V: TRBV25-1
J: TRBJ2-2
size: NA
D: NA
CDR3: CASSFFGELFF
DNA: TGTGCCAGCAGTTTCTTTGGGGAGCTGTTTTTT

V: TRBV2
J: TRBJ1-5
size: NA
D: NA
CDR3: CASSEGSMGGNQPQHF
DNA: TGTGCCAGCAGTGAAGGCTCCATGGGGGGGAATCAGCCCCAGCATTTT

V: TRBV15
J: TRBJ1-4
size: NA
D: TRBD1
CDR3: CAMQGARGIPALSEKLFF
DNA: TGTGCCATGCAGGGGGCGCGAGGGATACCAGCCTTGTCTGAAAAACTGTTTTTT

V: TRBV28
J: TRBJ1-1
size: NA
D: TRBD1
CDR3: CASSSPTGDDEAFF
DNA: TGTGCCAGCAGTTCCCCTACAGGGGATGATGAAGCTTTCTTT

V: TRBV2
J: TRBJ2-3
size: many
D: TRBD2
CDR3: CASSEREGSNTQYF
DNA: TGTGCCAGCAGTGAAAGGGAGGGGAGTAATACGCAGTATTTT

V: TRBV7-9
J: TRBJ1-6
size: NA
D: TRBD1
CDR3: CASSDRGGSPLHF
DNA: TGTGCCAGCAGTGACAGGGGTGGTTCACCCCTCCACTTT

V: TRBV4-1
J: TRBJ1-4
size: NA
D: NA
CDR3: CASQGSVLATNEKLFF
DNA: TGCGCCAGCCAAGGTTCCGTTCTTGCAACTAATGAAAAACTGTTTTTT

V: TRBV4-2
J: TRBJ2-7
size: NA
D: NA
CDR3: CASSPNFYEQYF
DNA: TGTGCCAGCAGCCCTAACTTCTACGAGCAGTACTTC

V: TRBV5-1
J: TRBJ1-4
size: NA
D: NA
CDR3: CASSWVRGTNEKLFF
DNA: TGCGCCAGCAGCTGGGTGCGGGGAACTAATGAAAAACTGTTTTTT

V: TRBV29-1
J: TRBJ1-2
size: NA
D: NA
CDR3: CSVDNRADYGYTF
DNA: TGCAGCGTTGATAACAGGGCCGACTATGGCTACACCTTC

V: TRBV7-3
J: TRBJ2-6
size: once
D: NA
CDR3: CASSLNPAGANVLTF
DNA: TGTGCCAGCAGCTTAAACCCGGCTGGGGCCAACGTCCTGACTTTC

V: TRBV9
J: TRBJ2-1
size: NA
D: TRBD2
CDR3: CASSGQRGGPFGSHNEQFF
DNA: TGTGCCAGCAGCGGACAGCGGGGGGGCCCCTTCGGTAGCCACAATGAGCAGTTCTTC

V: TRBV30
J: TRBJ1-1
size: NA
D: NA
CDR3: CAWSTQGTATEAFF
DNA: TGTGCCTGGAGTACCCAAGGGACGGCAACTGAAGCTTTCTTT

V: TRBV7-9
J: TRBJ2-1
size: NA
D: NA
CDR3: CASSPDWHNEQFF
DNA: TGTGCCAGCAGTCCCGACTGGCACAATGAGCAGTTCTTC

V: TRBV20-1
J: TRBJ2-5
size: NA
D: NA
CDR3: CSASHPGFGETQYF
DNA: TGCAGTGCTAGTCATCCAGGGTTTGGAGAGACCCAGTACTTC

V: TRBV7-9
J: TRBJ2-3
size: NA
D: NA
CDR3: CASSSTHDNTDTQYF
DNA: TGTGCCAGCAGCTCCACTCATGATAACACAGATACGCAGTATTTT

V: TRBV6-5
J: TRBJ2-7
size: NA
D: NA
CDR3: CASSLRLHSYEQYF
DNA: TGTGCCAGCAGTCTTCGACTCCACTCCTACGAGCAGTACTTC

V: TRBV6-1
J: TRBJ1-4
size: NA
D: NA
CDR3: CASSERGSATNEKLFF
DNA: TGTGCCAGCAGTGAAAGGGGGTCCGCAACTAATGAAAAACTGTTTTTT

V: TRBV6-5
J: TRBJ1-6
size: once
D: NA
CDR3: CASSSPRTVNSPLHF
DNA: TGTGCCAGCAGTTCCCCTCGGACAGTAAATTCACCCCTCCACTTT

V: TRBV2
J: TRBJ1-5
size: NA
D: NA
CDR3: CASNPAGNQPQHF
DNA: TGTGCCAGCAATCCCGCAGGCAATCAGCCCCAGCATTTT

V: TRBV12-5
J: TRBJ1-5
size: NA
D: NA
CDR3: CASGLGQGWGQPQHF
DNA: TGTGCTAGTGGTTTGGGGCAGGGATGGGGTCAGCCCCAGCATTTT

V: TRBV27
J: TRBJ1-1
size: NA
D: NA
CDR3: CASSLSIAGTSEAFF
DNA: TGTGCCAGCAGTTTATCGATCGCCGGGACGTCTGAAGCTTTCTTT

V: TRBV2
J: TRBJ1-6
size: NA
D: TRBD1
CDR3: CASSERGTGINSPLHF
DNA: TGTGCCAGCAGTGAGAGGGGGACAGGGATTAATTCACCCCTCCACTTT

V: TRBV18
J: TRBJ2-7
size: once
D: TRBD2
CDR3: CASSRVASGGQSSYEQYF
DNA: TGTGCCAGCTCACGGGTTGCTAGCGGGGGGCAAAGCTCCTACGAGCAGTACTTC

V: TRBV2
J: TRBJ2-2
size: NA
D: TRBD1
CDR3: CASTVLGQGASGELFF
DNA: TGTGCCAGCACAGTGTTGGGACAGGGGGCTTCCGGGGAGCTGTTTTTT

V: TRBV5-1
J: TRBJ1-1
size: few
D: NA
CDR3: CASSLQSTTEAFF
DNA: TGCGCCAGCAGCTTGCAAAGTACCACTGAAGCTTTCTTT

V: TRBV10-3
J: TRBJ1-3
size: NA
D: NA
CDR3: CATKTFSGNTIYF
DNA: TGTGCCACAAAGACCTTCTCTGGAAACACCATATATTTT

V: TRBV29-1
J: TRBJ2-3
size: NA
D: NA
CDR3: CSCSEPDPSTDTQYF
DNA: TGCAGCTGTTCGGAACCAGACCCTAGCACAGATACGCAGTATTTT

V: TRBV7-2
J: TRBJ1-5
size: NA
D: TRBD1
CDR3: CASSSPGQGAEQPQHF
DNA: TGTGCCAGCAGCTCTCCGGGACAGGGGGCAGAACAGCCCCAGCATTTT

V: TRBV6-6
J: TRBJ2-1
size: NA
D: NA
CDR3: CASSYSNYINEQFF
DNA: TGTGCCAGCAGTTACTCTAACTATATTAATGAGCAGTTCTTC

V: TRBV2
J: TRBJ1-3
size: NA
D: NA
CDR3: CASSVSVGNTIYF
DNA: TGTGCCAGCAGTGTATCTGTTGGAAACACCATATATTTT

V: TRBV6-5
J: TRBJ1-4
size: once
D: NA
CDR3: CASTVAATNEKLFF
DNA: TGTGCCAGCACCGTAGCTGCAACTAATGAAAAACTGTTTTTT

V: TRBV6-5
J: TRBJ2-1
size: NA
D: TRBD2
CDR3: CASSHSSGSYNEQFF
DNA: TGTGCCAGCAGCCATTCTAGCGGGAGTTACAATGAGCAGTTCTTC

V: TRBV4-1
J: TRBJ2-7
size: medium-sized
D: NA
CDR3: CASSPKGLPNHEQYF
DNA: TGCGCCAGCAGCCCTAAAGGACTACCCAACCACGAGCAGTACTTC

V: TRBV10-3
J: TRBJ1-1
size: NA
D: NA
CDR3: CAISDYRATEAFF
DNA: TGTGCCATCAGTGATTACAGGGCCACTGAAGCTTTCTTT

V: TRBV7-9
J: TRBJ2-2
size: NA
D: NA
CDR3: CASSLSPGELFF
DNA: TGTGCCAGCAGCTTATCCCCCGGGGAGCTGTTTTTT

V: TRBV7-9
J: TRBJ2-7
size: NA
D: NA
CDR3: CASSFGGSSYEQYF
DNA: TGTGCCAGCAGCTTTGGGGGGAGCTCCTACGAGCAGTACTTC

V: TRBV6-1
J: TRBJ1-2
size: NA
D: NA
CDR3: CASSEHDRPNYGYTF
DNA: TGTGCCAGCAGTGAACATGACCGACCTAACTATGGCTACACCTTC

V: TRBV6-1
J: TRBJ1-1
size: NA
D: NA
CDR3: CASSEGGESTEAFF
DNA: TGTGCCAGCAGTGAAGGGGGCGAAAGCACTGAAGCTTTCTTT

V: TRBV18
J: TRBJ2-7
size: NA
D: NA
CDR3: CASSPPAGEQYF
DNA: TGTGCCAGCTCACCACCCGCAGGCGAGCAGTACTTC

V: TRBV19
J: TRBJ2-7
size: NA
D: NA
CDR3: CASSIRRGSYEQYF
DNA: TGTGCCAGTAGTATAAGACGGGGCTCCTACGAGCAGTACTTC

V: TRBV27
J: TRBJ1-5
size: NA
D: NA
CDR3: CATRAEGSNQPQHF
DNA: TGTGCCACCCGAGCGGAAGGGAGCAATCAGCCCCAGCATTTT

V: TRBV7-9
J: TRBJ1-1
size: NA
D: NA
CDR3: CASSFRGGDTEAFF
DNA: TGTGCCAGCAGCTTCCGGGGCGGGGACACTGAAGCTTTCTTT

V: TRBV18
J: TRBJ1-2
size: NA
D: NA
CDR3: CASSPWDGDYGYTF
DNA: TGTGCCAGCTCACCTTGGGACGGCGACTATGGCTACACCTTC